These 10 T cell receptor beta chains were all obtained from the same sample, sequenced in a study of neurological immune-mediated disorders (dated by TCRdb to 2018 to 2020). The library was obtained by 5' RACE. Instrument used: Illumina HiSeq 2500. TCRdb reworked the public reads: Q25 trimming with fastp, MiXCR clone assembly, productive beta chains retained. Merged by CDR3 protein, the rows form single entries marked with the most common genes and DNA. This sample gives under 90,000 distinct CDR3 sequences in total; 10% of them show up just once. The ten top clones hold roughly 1.8% of the sample. Sequenced sample: PBMCs. The source of these receptors is a man aged 35 to 55 in good health.

This clonotype has only a few counts. This sequence joins TRBV29-1 and TRBJ2-7, with 10 bases that match TRBD1. Germline CDR1 reads SQVTM; CDR2 reads ANQGSEA. The CDR3 is 13 amino acids. Germline trimming cut 7 bases from V and 7 bases from J; bases unmatched to any gene: 10. The CDR3 loop is CSAFRDRGSEQYF. In DNA form, the CDR3 reads TGCAGCGCCTTCCGGGACAGGGGTTCGGAGCAGTACTTC.

This clonotype appeared a few times. A single base separates this from a much larger clone, so it may be a read error. The V gene is TRBV12-3 or TRBV12-4, the J gene TRBJ1-1, with 8 bases fitting TRBD1. CDR3 length equals 13 residues. Here the CDR3 DNA reads TGTACCAGCAGTACAGGGGGGAACACTGAAGCTTTCTTT. Protein product: CTSSTGGNTEAFF.

This clonotype turned up a few times. The gene calls are TRBV5-1 and TRBJ1-4; no reliable D call. The CDR3 sequence is 15 residues long. The V gene's germline CDR1 is SGHRS and CDR2 YFSETQ. V lost 3 bases to trimming and J lost 7 bases, with 16 bases between them. The CDR3 sequence is CASSSNPGSGEKLFF. In DNA, the CDR3 is TGCGCCAGCAGCTCGAATCCTGGGAGTGGTGAAAAACTGTTTTTT. Looking up the rest from reference TRBV5-1 and TRBJ1-4 gives the full variable domain: KAGVTQTPRYLIKTRGQQVTLSCSPISGHRSVSWYQQTPGQGLQFLFEYFSETQRNKGNFPGRFSGRQFSNSRSEMNVSTLELGDSALYLCASSSNPGSGEKLFFGSGTQLSVL.

This clonotype was observed many times. The chain recombines TRBV5-1 with TRBJ2-5; possibly TRBD1 or TRBD2 for D (5 bases each). The germline V gene has CDR1 SGHRS and CDR2 YFSETQ. This CDR3 is built from 14 residues. Trimming removed 0 bases from V and 3 bases from J, with 9 bases in between. CDR3 coding DNA: TGCGCCAGCAGCTTGGATCTGGGGGAAGAGACCCAGTACTTC. The encoded protein is CASSLDLGEETQYF.

In its sample, this clonotype was seen many times. J is TRBJ2-7 and V is TRBV5-5; a weak D match, TRBD1 (5 bases). V dropped 0 bases and J dropped 2 bases, with 15 bases sitting between them. The CDR3 is 16 amino acids. Germline lookup yields CDR1 SGHKS and CDR2 YYEKEE (reference sequence). This CDR3 reads CASSLAVAGLPYEQYF. The CDR3 region has the DNA TGTGCCAGCAGCTTGGCCGTCGCAGGGTTACCCTACGAGCAGTACTTC.

As regards this clonotype: One base away lies a much larger clone, so this may be a sequencing read error. The genes are TRBV3-1 and TRBJ2-7; TRBD1 aligns across 10 bases. The germline V gene has CDR1 LGHDT and CDR2 YNNKEL (reference sequence). The CDR3 is 17 residues long. The CDR3 loop reads CVSSQDRGWDRGHEQYF. CDR3 bases: TGTGTCAGCAGCCAAGATCGAGGCTGGGACAGGGGCCACGAGCAGTACTTC.

This clonotype was counted ten times or more. The chain is built from TRBV3-1 and TRBJ2-1; D is unclear. V was trimmed by 3 bases and J by 0 bases, leaving 12 bases between them. The length of the CDR3 is 16 residues. The germline V gene has CDR1 LGHDT and CDR2 YNNKEL (reference sequence). Here the CDR3 reads CASSQPQGPSYNEQFF. Here the CDR3 DNA reads TGTGCCAGCAGCCAGCCCCAAGGCCCCTCCTACAATGAGCAGTTCTTC.

This clonotype was seen many times. This rearrangement joins TRBV10-3 to TRBJ2-3; 10 bases align to TRBD1. This CDR3 is 13 amino acids long. Germline loops: CDR1 ENHRY, CDR2 SYGVKD. Trimming removed 10 bases from V and 3 bases from J; junction bases left unmatched: 4. The CDR3 bases are TGTGCCACCATGGGACAGGGGACAGATACGCAGTATTTT. Amino acid sequence: CATMGQGTDTQYF.

The chain couples TRBV6-4 to TRBJ1-5, with a possible D match to TRBD1 (5 bases). V was trimmed by 3 bases and J by 0 bases, leaving 15 bases between them. Germline V gene sequence: CDR1 MRHNA, CDR2 SNTAGT. The CDR3 loop spans 17 amino acids. The CDR3 sequence: CASSEYTGLSSNQPQHF. The CDR3 coding sequence is TGTGCCAGCAGTGAGTACACGGGACTTTCTAGCAATCAGCCCCAGCATTTT.

This clonotype was recorded at least ten times. The chain is built from TRBV5-1 and TRBJ2-1, with TRBD2 matching over 7 bases. This CDR3 has 19 residues. The germline gives CDR1 SGHRS, CDR2 YFSETQ. Trimming removed 4 bases from V and 1 base from J; junction bases left unmatched: 17. Here the CDR3 reads CASSGPNSRRGESYNEQFF. The CDR3 DNA sequence: TGCGCCAGCAGCGGCCCAAACTCCCGCCGGGGGGAATCCTACAATGAGCAGTTCTTC.